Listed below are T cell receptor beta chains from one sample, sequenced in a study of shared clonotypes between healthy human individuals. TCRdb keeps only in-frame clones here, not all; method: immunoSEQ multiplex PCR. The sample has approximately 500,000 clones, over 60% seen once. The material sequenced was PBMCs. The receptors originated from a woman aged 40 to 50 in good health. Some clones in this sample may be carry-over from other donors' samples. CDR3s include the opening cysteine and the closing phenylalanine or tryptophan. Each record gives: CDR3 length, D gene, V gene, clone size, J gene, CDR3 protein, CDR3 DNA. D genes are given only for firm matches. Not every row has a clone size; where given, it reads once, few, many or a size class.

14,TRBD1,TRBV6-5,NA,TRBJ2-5,CASSYGTAQETQYF,TGTGCCAGCAGTTACGGGACAGCCCAAGAGACCCAGTACTTC
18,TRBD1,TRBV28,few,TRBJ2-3,CASSPPGQGNSETDTQYF,TGTGCCAGCAGTCCACCGGGACAGGGGAATTCGGAAACAGATACGCAGTATTTT
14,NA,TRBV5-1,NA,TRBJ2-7,CASSLGLDTYEQYF,TGCGCCAGCAGCTTGGGACTAGATACCTACGAGCAGTACTTC
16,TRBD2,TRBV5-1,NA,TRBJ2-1,CASSPPGLVDSAEQFF,TGCGCCAGCAGCCCCCCGGGACTAGTCGATTCGGCTGAGCAGTTCTTC
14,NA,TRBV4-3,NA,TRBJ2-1,CASSQYSSYNEQFF,TGCGCCAGCAGCCAATACAGCTCCTACAATGAGCAGTTCTTC
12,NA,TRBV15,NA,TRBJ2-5,CATSRSQETQYF,TGTGCCACCAGCAGATCCCAGGAGACCCAGTACTTC
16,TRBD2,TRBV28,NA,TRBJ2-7,CASSSTLLAGGYEQYF,TGTGCCAGCAGCTCGACGCTACTAGCGGGAGGCTACGAGCAGTACTTC
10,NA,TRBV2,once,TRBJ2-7,CASSTREQYF,TGTGCCAGCAGTACTCGGGAGCAGTACTTC
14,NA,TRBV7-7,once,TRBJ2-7,CASSLSQGSYEQYF,TGTGCTAGCAGCTTAAGCCAGGGATCCTACGAGCAGTACTTC
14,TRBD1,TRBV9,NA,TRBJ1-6,CASSVATGEGPLHF,TGTGCCAGCAGCGTCGCGACAGGGGAAGGTCCCCTCCACTTT
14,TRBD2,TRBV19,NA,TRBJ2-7,CASSPGRALYEQYF,TGTGCCAGTAGTCCCGGGAGGGCCCTCTACGAGCAGTACTTC
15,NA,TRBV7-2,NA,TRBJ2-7,CASSLAAQGPYEQYF,TGTGCCAGCAGCTTAGCAGCGCAGGGGCCCTACGAGCAGTACTTC
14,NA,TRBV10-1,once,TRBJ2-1,CASSPGPLTGEQFF,TGCGCCAGCAGCCCCGGGCCCTTAACGGGTGAGCAGTTCTTC
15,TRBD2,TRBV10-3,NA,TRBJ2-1,CAISGFSGTLNEQFF,TGTGCCATCAGTGGATTTAGCGGGACGTTGAATGAGCAGTTCTTC
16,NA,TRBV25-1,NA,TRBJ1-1,CASSVIRDLGSTEAFF,TGTGCCAGCAGTGTAATTCGAGACTTAGGGAGCACTGAAGCTTTCTTT
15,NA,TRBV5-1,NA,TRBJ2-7,CASSLVAGAAYEQYF,TGCGCCAGCAGCTTGGTCGCGGGGGCAGCCTACGAGCAGTACTTC
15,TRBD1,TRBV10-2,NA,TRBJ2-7,CASSLGQDNSYEQYF,TGCGCCAGCAGTCTCGGACAGGACAACTCCTACGAGCAGTACTTC
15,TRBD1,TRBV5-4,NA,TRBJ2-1,CASSLGGAGFNEQFF,TGTGCCAGCAGCCTAGGGGGCGCGGGTTTCAATGAGCAGTTCTTC
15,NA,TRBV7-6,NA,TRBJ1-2,CASSLAPGHKDGYTF,TGTGCCAGCAGCTTGGCGCCGGGACATAAGGATGGCTACACCTTC
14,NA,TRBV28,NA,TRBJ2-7,CASSLQGPGYEQYF,TGTGCCAGCAGTTTACAGGGGCCGGGCTACGAGCAGTACTTC
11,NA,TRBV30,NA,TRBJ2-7,CAWEDRSEQYF,TGTGCCTGGGAAGACAGGTCCGAGCAGTACTTC
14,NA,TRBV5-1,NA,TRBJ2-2,CASSIVGGAGELFF,TGCGCCAGCAGCATCGTGGGGGGTGCAGGGGAGCTGTTTTTT
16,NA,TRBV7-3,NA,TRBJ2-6,CASSLGVVAGANVLTF,TGTGCCAGCAGCTTGGGGGTGGTAGCAGGGGCCAACGTCCTGACTTTC
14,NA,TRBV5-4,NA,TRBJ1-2,CASSLGTNTYGYTF,TGTGCCAGCAGCTTGGGGACTAATACGTATGGCTACACCTTC
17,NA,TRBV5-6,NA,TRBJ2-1,CASSLGFGGSGGNEQFF,TGTGCCAGCAGCTTGGGGTTCGGTGGGTCGGGTGGGAATGAGCAGTTCTTC
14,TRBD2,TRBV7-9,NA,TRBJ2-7,CASSSGLVSYEQYF,TGTGCCAGCAGCTCCGGACTAGTTAGCTACGAGCAGTACTTC
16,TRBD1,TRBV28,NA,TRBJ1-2,CASRGGYGTALWGYTF,TGTGCCAGCAGGGGGGGGTATGGGACAGCTCTTTGGGGCTACACCTTC
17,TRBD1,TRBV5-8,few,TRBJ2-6,CASSRGQGGSGANVLTF,TGTGCCAGCAGCCGTGGACAGGGAGGCTCTGGGGCCAACGTCCTGACTTTC
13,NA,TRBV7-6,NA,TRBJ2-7,CASSLAQTGEQYF,TGTGCCAGCAGCTTAGCCCAGACGGGGGAGCAGTACTTC